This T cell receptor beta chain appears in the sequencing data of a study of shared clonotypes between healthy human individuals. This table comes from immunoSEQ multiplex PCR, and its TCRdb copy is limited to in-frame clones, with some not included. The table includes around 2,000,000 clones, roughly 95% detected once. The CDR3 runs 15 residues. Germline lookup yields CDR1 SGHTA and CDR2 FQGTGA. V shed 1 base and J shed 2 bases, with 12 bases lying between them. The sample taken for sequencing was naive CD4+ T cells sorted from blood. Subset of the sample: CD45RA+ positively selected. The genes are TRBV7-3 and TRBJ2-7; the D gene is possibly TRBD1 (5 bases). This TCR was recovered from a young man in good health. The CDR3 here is CASSLMPGLTYEQYF. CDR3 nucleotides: TGTGCCAGCAGCTTAATGCCAGGGTTGACCTACGAGCAGTACTTC.